This TCR beta chain was recorded in a study of OX40 agonist ivuxolimab in advanced cancers. The wider study: Dose-escalation subjects each had hepatocellular carcinoma, melanoma, renal cell or head and neck cancer. The eligibility criteria allowed prior anti-PD-1, anti-PD-L1 or anti-CTLA-4 therapy, and approximately 40% had some. Partial responses occurred in Three dose-escalation patients, one with hepatocellular carcinoma and two with cutaneous melanoma.

The length of the CDR3 is 17 residues. Germline CDR1 and CDR2: MRHNA and SNTAGT. V dropped 4 bases and J dropped 0 bases, with 16 bases sitting between them. Method: immunoSEQ multiplex PCR; TCRdb's copy keeps in-frame clones and lacks some. This table has about 22,000 clones, around nine tenths appearing once. The specimen comprised CD4+ or CD8+ T cells sorted from blood, sampled in a trial of the OX40 agonist ivuxolimab. V and J are TRBV6-4 and TRBJ1-3, with D hard to call. This clonotype was obtained from an adult with an advanced solid tumor such as melanoma, head and neck, liver or kidney cancer. This CDR3 is CASSGEKIGSSGNTIYF. The CDR3, as DNA: TGTGCCAGCAGTGGAGAAAAAATCGGGAGCTCTGGAAACACCATATATTTT.